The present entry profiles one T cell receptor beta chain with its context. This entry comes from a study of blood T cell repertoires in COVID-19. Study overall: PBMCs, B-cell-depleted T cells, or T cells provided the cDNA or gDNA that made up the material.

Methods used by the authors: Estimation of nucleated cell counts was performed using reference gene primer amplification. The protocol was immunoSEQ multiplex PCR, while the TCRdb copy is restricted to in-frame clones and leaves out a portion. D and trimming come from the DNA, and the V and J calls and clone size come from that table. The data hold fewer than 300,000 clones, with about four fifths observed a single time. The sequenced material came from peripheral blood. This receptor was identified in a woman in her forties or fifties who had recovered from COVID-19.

The CDR3 is CASSLDSLSEGQGRGAFF. The CDR3 coding sequence is TGTGCCAGCAGCTTAGATTCCTTGTCTGAGGGACAGGGACGCGGAGCTTTCTTT. J is TRBJ1-1 and V is TRBV11-2; 9 positions match TRBD1. V gave up 0 bases and J gave up 10 bases; unmatched junction bases: 18. Germline CDR1 reads SGHAT; CDR2 reads FQNNGV. The CDR3 covers 18 residues.